Sequencing of this TCR beta chain was carried out in a study of blood T cell repertoires in COVID-19. Study as a whole: The United States, Italy and Spain supplied acute and convalescent COVID-19 samples. Sample material is recorded as cDNA or gDNA derived from T cells, B-cell-depleted T cells, or PBMCs.

In the study's own analysis: By means of reference gene primer amplification, nucleated cell counts were estimated. Clones were read by immunoSEQ multiplex PCR, and TCRdb kept only the in-frame ones, dropping some. That table is the source of V, J and clone size, and D and trimming were worked out from the DNA. The sample has about 290,000 clones; around four fifths are singletons. This CDR3 has 13 residues. V shed 7 bases and J 2 bases; nucleotides not matched to a gene: 3. Germline-derived CDR1 and CDR2 are SGHRS and YFSETQ. This clonotype was obtained from a woman in her fifties or sixties with active or convalescent COVID-19. V gene TRBV5-1 combines with J gene TRBJ2-7, with 10 bases identical to TRBD1. The sample was peripheral blood. CDR3 DNA: TGCGCCAGCCGGACAGGGGGGACCTACGAGCAGTACTTC. It specifies CASRTGGTYEQYF.